This is a list of T cell receptor beta chains from one sample in a study of T cell changes during pregnancy in multiple sclerosis. Assay: immunoSEQ multiplex PCR; the TCRdb copy retains only in-frame clones and omits some. The profile covers 50,000 to 75,000 clones, with roughly 91% appearing a single time and under 2.5% taken by the ten largest. The sample in question was peripheral blood, obtained in the third trimester of pregnancy. The source is a female donor in good health, enrolled as a control in a pregnancy study. Both conserved end residues are part of each CDR3. Fields, in order: CDR3 protein, CDR3 DNA, D gene, V gene, clone size, J gene. The D gene is left open where the match is weak. The size of a clone is reported for some rows only, either as once, few or many, or as a class for expanded clones.

CDR3: CSVLGGSTDTQYF
DNA: TGCAGCGTTCTAGGTGGGTCCACAGATACGCAGTATTTT
D: .
V: TRBV29-1
size: .
J: TRBJ2-3

CDR3: CASRGQGADNEQFF
DNA: TGTGCCAGCAGGGGACAGGGGGCGGACAATGAGCAGTTCTTC
D: TRBD1
V: TRBV27
size: .
J: TRBJ2-1

CDR3: CASTPGGAGNTIYF
DNA: TGTGCCAGCACCCCAGGGGGCGCCGGAAACACCATATATTTT
D: TRBD1
V: TRBV28
size: once
J: TRBJ1-3

CDR3: CASKLDTDTQYF
DNA: TGTGCCAGCAAACTAGACACAGATACGCAGTATTTT
D: .
V: TRBV6-1
size: .
J: TRBJ2-3

CDR3: CASSLGTSGPGLLETQYF
DNA: TGTGCCAGCAGCTTGGGGACTAGCGGACCCGGGTTGCTTGAGACCCAGTACTTC
D: TRBD2
V: TRBV5-5
size: .
J: TRBJ2-5

CDR3: CASSFLFGSGNGAGELFF
DNA: TGTGCCAGCAGTTTTTTGTTTGGTAGCGGGAATGGAGCCGGGGAGCTGTTTTTT
D: TRBD2
V: TRBV28
size: once
J: TRBJ2-2

CDR3: CASSIGAGIYSYEQYF
DNA: TGTGCCAGTAGTATTGGGGCCGGAATCTACTCCTACGAGCAGTACTTC
D: .
V: TRBV19
size: .
J: TRBJ2-7

CDR3: CASSARGRVANQPQHF
DNA: TGTGCCAGCAGCGCCCGGGGGAGGGTGGCCAATCAGCCCCAGCATTTT
D: .
V: TRBV7-3
size: .
J: TRBJ1-5

CDR3: CASSLLTGGGVDIQYF
DNA: TGTGCCAGCAGTTTACTTACAGGGGGGGGAGTAGACATTCAGTACTTC
D: .
V: TRBV27
size: .
J: TRBJ2-4

CDR3: CASSPNPGDHEQYF
DNA: TGTGCCAGCAGCCCGAATCCGGGAGACCACGAGCAGTACTTC
D: .
V: TRBV4-2
size: .
J: TRBJ2-7

CDR3: CASSHSPGQGLTSSYNEQFF
DNA: TGTGCCAGCAGCCACTCCCCGGGACAGGGCCTAACAAGCTCCTACAATGAGCAGTTCTTC
D: TRBD1
V: TRBV28
size: .
J: TRBJ2-1

CDR3: CASSLAISGYDSYEQYF
DNA: TGTGCCAGCAGCTTAGCGATTTCCGGGTATGATTCCTACGAGCAGTACTTC
D: .
V: TRBV7-9
size: .
J: TRBJ2-7

CDR3: CASSDDLRGTSGDYEQYF
DNA: TGTGCCAGCAGTGACGATCTGCGCGGGACTAGCGGGGACTACGAGCAGTACTTC
D: TRBD2
V: TRBV6-1
size: .
J: TRBJ2-7

CDR3: CASSVGGPRSSYEQYF
DNA: TGTGCCAGCAGCGTGGGGGGGCCTAGGAGCTCCTACGAGCAGTACTTC
D: .
V: TRBV7-9
size: .
J: TRBJ2-7

CDR3: CASSPSLVQETQYF
DNA: TGTGCCAGCTCACCATCGCTAGTACAAGAGACCCAGTACTTC
D: .
V: TRBV18
size: .
J: TRBJ2-5

CDR3: CAISESVLVVHEQYF
DNA: TGTGCCATCAGTGAGTCGGTACTAGTGGTCCACGAGCAGTACTTC
D: .
V: TRBV10-3
size: .
J: TRBJ2-7

CDR3: CASSLGTSGRARNEQYF
DNA: TGTGCCAGCAGCTTAGGCACTAGCGGGAGGGCCAGGAACGAGCAGTACTTC
D: TRBD2
V: TRBV9
size: .
J: TRBJ2-7

CDR3: CASSGGQLGTEAFF
DNA: TGTGCCAGCAGCGGGGGACAGCTGGGGACTGAAGCTTTCTTT
D: TRBD1
V: TRBV7-6
size: .
J: TRBJ1-1